This T cell receptor (beta chain) was profiled in a study of Ad26.COV2.S vaccination and SARS-CoV-2 variants. Profiling relied on immunoSEQ multiplex PCR, and the TCRdb table lists in-frame clones only, not all of them. There are 350,000 to 450,000 clones in the sample; more than 75% occur only once, and around 3.3% lies in the top ten. The treatment denotes: some 20 received Ad26.COV2.S at low or high dose, single or two shots; five or six received placebo; per-sample allocation not given. Sampling took place 63 days after the first vaccine or placebo injection. CDR3 length equals 13 residues. From germline, CDR1 is WNHNN and CDR2 SYGVQD (reference sequence). Trimming removed 4 bases from V and 6 bases from J, with 10 bases in between. With regard to this clone: Its antigen is undetermined.

Study outcomes and limitations: Substantial post-vaccination breadth of spike-specific CD8+ and CD4+ T cell responses was reported. Vaccinees showed greater spike-specific TCR breadth than placebo recipients.

The material sequenced was peripheral blood, taken in a trial of Ad26.COV2.S vaccine versus placebo. The sequence came from a person aged 18-60 years who received the Ad26.COV2.S COVID-19 vaccine or a placebo. The genes are TRBV10-1 and TRBJ2-1; D is ambiguous. DNA for the CDR3: TGCGCCAGCAGTGCGACAATTCTCAATGAGCAGTTCTTC. It encodes CASSATILNEQFF.